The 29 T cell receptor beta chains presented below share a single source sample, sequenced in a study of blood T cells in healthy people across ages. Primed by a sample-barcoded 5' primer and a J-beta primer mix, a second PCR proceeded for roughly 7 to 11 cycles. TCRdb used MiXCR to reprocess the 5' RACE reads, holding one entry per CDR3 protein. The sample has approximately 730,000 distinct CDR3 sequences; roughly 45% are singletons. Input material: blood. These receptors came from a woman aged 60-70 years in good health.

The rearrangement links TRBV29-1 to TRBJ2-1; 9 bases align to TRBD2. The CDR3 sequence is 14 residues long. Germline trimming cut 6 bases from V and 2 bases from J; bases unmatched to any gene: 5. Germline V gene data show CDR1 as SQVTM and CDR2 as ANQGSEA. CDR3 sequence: CSVGAGGPYNEQFF. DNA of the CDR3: TGCAGCGTGGGGGCGGGGGGGCCCTACAATGAGCAGTTCTTC.

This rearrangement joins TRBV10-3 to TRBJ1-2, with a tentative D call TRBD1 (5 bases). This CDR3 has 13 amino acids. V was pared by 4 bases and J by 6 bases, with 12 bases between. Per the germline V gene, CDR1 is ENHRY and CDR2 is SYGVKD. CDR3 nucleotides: TGTGCCATCAGTGGGTGGACACGGGATGGCTACACCTTC. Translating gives CAISGWTRDGYTF.

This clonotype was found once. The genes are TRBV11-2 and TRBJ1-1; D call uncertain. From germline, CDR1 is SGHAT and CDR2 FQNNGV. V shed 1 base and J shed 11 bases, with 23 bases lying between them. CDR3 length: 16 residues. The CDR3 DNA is TGTGCCAGCAGCTTAGGGGGAACTCGGGTCCGCCGGAGCGCTTTCTTT. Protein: CASSLGGTRVRRSAFF.

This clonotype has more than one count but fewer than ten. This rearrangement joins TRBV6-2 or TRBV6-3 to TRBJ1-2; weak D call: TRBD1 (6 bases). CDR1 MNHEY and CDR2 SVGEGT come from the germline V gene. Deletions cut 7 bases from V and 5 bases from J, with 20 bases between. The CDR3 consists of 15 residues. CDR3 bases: TGTGCCAGCATCGATGTGGGACGGACAGCTTATGGCTACACCTTC. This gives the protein CASIDVGRTAYGYTF.

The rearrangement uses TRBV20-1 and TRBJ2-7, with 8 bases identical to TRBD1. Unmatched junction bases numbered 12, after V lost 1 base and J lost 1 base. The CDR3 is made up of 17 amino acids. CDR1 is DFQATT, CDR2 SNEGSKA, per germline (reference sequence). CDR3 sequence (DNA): TGCAGTGCTAGAGGTGGACCGGGACAGGTAATTTCCTACGAGCAGTACTTC. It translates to CSARGGPGQVISYEQYF.

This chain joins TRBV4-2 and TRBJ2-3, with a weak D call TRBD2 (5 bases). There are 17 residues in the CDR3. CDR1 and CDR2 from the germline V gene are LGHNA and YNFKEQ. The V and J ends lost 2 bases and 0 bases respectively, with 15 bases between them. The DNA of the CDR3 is TGTGCCAGCAGCCAAACGCGGACTGGGATTAGCACAGATACGCAGTATTTT. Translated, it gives CASSQTRTGISTDTQYF.

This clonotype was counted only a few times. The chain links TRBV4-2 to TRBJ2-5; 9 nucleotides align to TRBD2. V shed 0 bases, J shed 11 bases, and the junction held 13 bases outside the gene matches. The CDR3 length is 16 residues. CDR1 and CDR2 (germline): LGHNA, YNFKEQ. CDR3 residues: CASSQEFSGGYNEQYF. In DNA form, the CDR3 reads TGTGCCAGCAGCCAAGAATTTAGCGGGGGATACAATGAGCAGTACTTC.

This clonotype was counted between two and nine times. Here the CDR3 reads CASSDAGGGFGDTQYF. In DNA, the CDR3 is TGTGCCAGCTCTGACGCCGGCGGGGGCTTCGGAGATACGCAGTATTTT. The V gene is TRBV9, the J gene TRBJ2-3, with D possibly matching TRBD2 (7 bases). Germline V CDR1 and CDR2: SGDLS, YYNGEE. Trimming stripped 7 bases from V and 5 bases from J, with 23 bases between. The CDR3 totals 16 residues. Using reference TRBV9 and TRBJ2-3 for the parts outside the CDR3, the full variable domain is DSGVTQTPKHLITATGQRVTLRCSPRSGDLSVYWYQQSLDQGLQFLIQYYNGEERAKGNILERFSAQQFPDLHSELNLSSLELGDSALYFCASSDAGGGFGDTQYFGPGTRLTVL.

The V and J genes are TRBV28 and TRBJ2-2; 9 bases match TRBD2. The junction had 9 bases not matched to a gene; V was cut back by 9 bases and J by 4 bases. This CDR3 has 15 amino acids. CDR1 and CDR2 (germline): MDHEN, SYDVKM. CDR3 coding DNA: TGTGCCAGTACCCGGACTAGCGTGAGCACCGGGGAGCTGTTTTTT. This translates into CASTRTSVSTGELFF.

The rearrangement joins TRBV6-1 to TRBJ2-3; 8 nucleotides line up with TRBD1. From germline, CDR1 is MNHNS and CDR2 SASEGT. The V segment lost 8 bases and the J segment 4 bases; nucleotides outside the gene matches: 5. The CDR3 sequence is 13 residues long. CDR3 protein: CASGQGEADTQYF. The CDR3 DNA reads TGTGCCAGCGGACAGGGCGAGGCAGATACGCAGTATTTT.

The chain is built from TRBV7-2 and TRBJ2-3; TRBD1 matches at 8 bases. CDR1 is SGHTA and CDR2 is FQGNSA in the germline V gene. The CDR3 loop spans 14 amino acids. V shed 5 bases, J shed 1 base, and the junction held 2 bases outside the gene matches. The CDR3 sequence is CASSADRGTDTQYF. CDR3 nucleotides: TGTGCCAGCAGCGCGGACAGGGGCACAGATACGCAGTATTTT. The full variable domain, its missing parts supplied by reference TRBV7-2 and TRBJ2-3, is GAGVSQSPSNKVTEKGKDVELRCDPISGHTALYWYRQSLGQGLEFLIYFQGNSAPDKSGLPSDRFSAERTGGSVSTLTIQRTQQEDSAVYLCASSADRGTDTQYFGPGTRLTVL.

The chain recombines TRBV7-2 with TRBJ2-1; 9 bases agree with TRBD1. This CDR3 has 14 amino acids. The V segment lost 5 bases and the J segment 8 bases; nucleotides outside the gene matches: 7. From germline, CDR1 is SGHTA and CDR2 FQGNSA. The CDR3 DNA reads TGTGCCAGCAGCCTCAGACAGGGGGGGGATGAGCAGTTCTTC. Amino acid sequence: CASSLRQGGDEQFF. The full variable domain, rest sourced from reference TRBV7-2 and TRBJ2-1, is GAGVSQSPSNKVTEKGKDVELRCDPISGHTALYWYRQSLGQGLEFLIYFQGNSAPDKSGLPSDRFSAERTGGSVSTLTIQRTQQEDSAVYLCASSLRQGGDEQFFGPGTRLTVL.

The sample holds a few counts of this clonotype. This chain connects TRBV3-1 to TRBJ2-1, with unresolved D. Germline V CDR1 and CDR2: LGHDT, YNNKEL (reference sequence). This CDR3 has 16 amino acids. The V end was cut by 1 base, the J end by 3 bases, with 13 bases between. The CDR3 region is CASSQGLPGDYNEQFF. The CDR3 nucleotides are TGTGCCAGCAGCCAAGGGCTTCCTGGTGACTACAATGAGCAGTTCTTC.

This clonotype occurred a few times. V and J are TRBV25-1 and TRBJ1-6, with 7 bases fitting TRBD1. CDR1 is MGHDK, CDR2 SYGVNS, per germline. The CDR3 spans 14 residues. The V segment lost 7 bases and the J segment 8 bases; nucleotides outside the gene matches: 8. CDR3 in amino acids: CASTPDRAYSPLHF. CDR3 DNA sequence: TGTGCCAGCACCCCAGACAGGGCATATTCACCCCTCCACTTT.

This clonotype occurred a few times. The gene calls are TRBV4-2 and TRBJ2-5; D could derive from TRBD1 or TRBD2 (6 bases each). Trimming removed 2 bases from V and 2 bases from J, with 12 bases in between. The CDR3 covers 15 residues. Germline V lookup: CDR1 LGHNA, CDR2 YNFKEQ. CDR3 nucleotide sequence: TGTGCCAGCAGCCAACTACAGGGAGGTCAAGAGACCCAGTACTTC. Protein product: CASSQLQGGQETQYF.

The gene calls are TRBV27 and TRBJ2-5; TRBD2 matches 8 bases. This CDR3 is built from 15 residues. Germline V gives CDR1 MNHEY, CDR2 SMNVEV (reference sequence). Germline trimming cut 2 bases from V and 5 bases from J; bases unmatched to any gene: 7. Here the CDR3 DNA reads TGTGCCAGCAGTTTAGGTGAGCGGGGGAGCGAGACCCAGTACTTC. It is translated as CASSLGERGSETQYF.

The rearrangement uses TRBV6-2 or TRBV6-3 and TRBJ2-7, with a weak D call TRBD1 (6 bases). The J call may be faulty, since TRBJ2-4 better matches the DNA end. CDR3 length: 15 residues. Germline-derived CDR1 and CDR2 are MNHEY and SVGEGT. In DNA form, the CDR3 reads TGTGCCAGCAGTTACTATACAGGGTCCACGAACATTCAGTACTTC. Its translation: CASSYYTGSTNIQYF.

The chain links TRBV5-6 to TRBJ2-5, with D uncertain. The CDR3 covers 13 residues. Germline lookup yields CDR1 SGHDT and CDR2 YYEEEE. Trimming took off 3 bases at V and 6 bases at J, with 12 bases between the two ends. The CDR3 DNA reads TGTGCCAGCAGCTATTCGCAAGGGAAGACCCAGTACTTC. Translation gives CASSYSQGKTQYF.

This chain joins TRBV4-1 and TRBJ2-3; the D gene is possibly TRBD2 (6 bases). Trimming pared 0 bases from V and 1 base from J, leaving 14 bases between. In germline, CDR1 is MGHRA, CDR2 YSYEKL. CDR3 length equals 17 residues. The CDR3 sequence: CASSQDSWEERTDTQYF. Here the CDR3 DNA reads TGCGCCAGCAGCCAAGATAGTTGGGAGGAGCGCACAGATACGCAGTATTTT.

CDR3 residues: CASSPGREGNEQYF. DNA of the CDR3: TGTGCCAGCAGCCCCGGCAGGGAGGGAAACGAGCAGTACTTC. This rearrangement joins TRBV7-9 to TRBJ2-7, with 7 bases identical to TRBD2. Germline V gene sequence: CDR1 SEHNR, CDR2 FQNEAQ (reference sequence). The CDR3 runs to 14 residues. V lost 5 bases, J lost 5 bases, and 9 bases stayed unmatched.

The CDR3 spells CASSLGGIRADTQYF. The CDR3 DNA sequence: TGTGCCAGCAGCTTAGGCGGGATTCGGGCAGATACGCAGTATTTT. V is TRBV7-3 and J is TRBJ2-3; perhaps TRBD2 as D (6 bases). Germline V lookup: CDR1 SGHTA, CDR2 FQGTGA. The CDR3 extends over 15 amino acids. V lost 2 bases and J lost 4, with 13 bases in between.

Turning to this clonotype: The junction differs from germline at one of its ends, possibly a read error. The CDR3 region is CAISENSQGLDTQYF. The CDR3 region has the DNA TGCGCCATCAGTGAGAATTCCCAGGGATTAGATACGCAGTATTTT. The chain combines TRBV10-3 with TRBJ2-3; D is possibly TRBD1 (5 bases). This CDR3 contains 15 residues. Per germline, CDR1 ENHRY and CDR2 SYGVKD.

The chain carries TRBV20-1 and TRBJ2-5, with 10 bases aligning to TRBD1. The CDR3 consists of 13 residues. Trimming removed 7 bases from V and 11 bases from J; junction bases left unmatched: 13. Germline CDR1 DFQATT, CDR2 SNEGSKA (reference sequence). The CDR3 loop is CSGDRGIHDEQYF. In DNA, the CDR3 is TGCAGTGGGGACAGGGGTATTCACGATGAGCAGTACTTC.

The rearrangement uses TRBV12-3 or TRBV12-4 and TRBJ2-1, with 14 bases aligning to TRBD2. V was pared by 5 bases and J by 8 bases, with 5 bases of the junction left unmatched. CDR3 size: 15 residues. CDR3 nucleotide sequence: TGTGCCAGCAGTCCCGGACTAGCGGGGGGAGATGAGCAGTTCTTC. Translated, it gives CASSPGLAGGDEQFF.

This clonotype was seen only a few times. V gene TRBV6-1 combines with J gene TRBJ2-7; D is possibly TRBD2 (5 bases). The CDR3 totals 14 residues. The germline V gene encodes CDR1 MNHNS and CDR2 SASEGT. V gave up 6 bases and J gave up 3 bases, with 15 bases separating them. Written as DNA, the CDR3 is TGTGCCAGCAGGGCGGCGGGTGCCCTCTACGAGCAGTACTTC. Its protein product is CASRAAGALYEQYF.

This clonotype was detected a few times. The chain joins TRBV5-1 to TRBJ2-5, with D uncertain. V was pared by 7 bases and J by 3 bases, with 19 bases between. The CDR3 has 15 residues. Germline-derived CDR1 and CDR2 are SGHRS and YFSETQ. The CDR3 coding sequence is TGCGCCAGCCAACCCTGGTGGGCCCCTGAAGAGACCCAGTACTTC. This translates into CASQPWWAPEETQYF.

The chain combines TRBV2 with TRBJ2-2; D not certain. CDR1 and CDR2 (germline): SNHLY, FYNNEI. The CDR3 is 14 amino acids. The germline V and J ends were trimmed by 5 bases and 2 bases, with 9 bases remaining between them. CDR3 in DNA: TGTGCCAGCAGTCAGGAAATTAACACCGGGGAGCTGTTTTTT. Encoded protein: CASSQEINTGELFF.

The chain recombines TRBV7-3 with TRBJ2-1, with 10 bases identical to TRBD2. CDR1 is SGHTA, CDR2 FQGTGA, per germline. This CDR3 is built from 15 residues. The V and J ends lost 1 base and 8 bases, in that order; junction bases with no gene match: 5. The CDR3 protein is CASSLIAGGVYEQFF. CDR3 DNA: TGTGCCAGCAGCTTAATAGCGGGGGGTGTCTATGAGCAGTTCTTC.

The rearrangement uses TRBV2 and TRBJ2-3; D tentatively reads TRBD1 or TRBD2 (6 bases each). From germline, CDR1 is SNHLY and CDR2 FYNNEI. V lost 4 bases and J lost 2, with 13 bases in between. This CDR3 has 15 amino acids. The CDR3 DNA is TGTGCCAGCAGTGGTCACGGGGGCCTCACAGATACGCAGTATTTT. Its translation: CASSGHGGLTDTQYF.